The next 2 T cell receptor beta chains were all read from a single sample in a study of blood T cell repertoires in COVID-19. Sequencing was performed with immunoSEQ multiplex PCR; in TCRdb, only in-frame clones are kept and a portion is missing. Of some 230,000 clones in the sample, around 83% were seen once. Specimen: peripheral blood. Receptor source: a woman aged 45-65 years with COVID-19, enrolled during active disease.

The gene calls are TRBV5-1 and TRBJ1-6; D perhaps matches TRBD1 (6 bases). The CDR3 length is 15 residues. The ends were cut back, 4 bases at V and 7 bases at J, with 15 bases in the middle. CDR1 and CDR2 (germline): SGHRS, YFSETQ. For the CDR3, the DNA is TGCGCCAGCAGCCTGAGGACAGTCGAGAATTCACCCCTCCACTTT. Translated: CASSLRTVENSPLHF. Drawing the rest from reference TRBV5-1 and TRBJ1-6, the complete variable domain is KAGVTQTPRYLIKTRGQQVTLSCSPISGHRSVSWYQQTPGQGLQFLFEYFSETQRNKGNFPGRFSGRQFSNSRSEMNVSTLELGDSALYLCASSLRTVENSPLHFGNGTRLTVT.

V usage is TRBV28 and J usage is TRBJ1-3; D might be TRBD1 (6 bases). The V gene lost 5 bases and the J gene lost 3 bases, with 11 bases spanning the gap. The CDR3 has 14 residues. Germline values: CDR1 MDHEN, CDR2 SYDVKM. The CDR3 sequence: CASSPPQGGNTIYF. CDR3 nucleotides: TGTGCCAGCAGTCCCCCACAGGGTGGAAACACCATATATTTT.